These 21 T cell receptor beta chains originate from one sample sequenced in a study of radiotherapy plus CTLA-4 blockade in lung cancer. Assay used: immunoSEQ multiplex PCR; TCRdb lists only in-frame clones, some missing. Among around 120,000 clones listed, 65% to 85% were seen once. The starting material was peripheral blood, obtained from a patient treated with radiotherapy plus ipilimumab. The receptors stem from a human donor with non-small cell lung cancer who had a partial response to radiotherapy plus ipilimumab.

The rearrangement joins TRBV7-2 to TRBJ2-1; TRBD2 matches 7 bases. Trimming cost V 5 bases and J 7 bases; bases outside gene matches: 8. The CDR3 totals 14 residues. CDR1 is SGHTA, CDR2 FQGNSA, per germline. CDR3 protein: CASSPTQRENEQFF. Written as DNA, the CDR3 is TGTGCCAGCAGCCCAACCCAGCGGGAAAATGAGCAGTTCTTC.

The chain recombines TRBV5-4 with TRBJ2-7; maybe TRBD2 (6 bases). The germline V gene encodes CDR1 SGHNT and CDR2 YYREEE (reference sequence). The CDR3 covers 14 residues. V gave up 5 bases and J gave up 5 bases, with 17 bases separating them. The CDR3 here is CASSFTSSVDEQYF. CDR3 DNA: TGTGCCAGCAGTTTTACTAGCTCTGTCGACGAGCAGTACTTC.

On this clone itself: Sequence at one end of the junction differs from germline and may be a read error. The V and J genes are TRBV9 and TRBJ2-7, with TRBD2 matching 8 bases. The germline CDR1 and CDR2 sequences are SGDLS and YYNGEE. The CDR3 contains 14 residues. CDR3 residues: CANSVRGGPYEQYF. The CDR3 DNA is TGTGCCAACAGCGTACGCGGGGGGCCCTACGAGCAGTACTTC.

The genes are TRBV6-1 and TRBJ1-5, with no clear D. Germline CDR1 reads MNHNS; CDR2 reads SASEGT. The CDR3 has 13 amino acids. The V end was cut by 5 bases, the J end by 4 bases, with 9 bases between. The CDR3 DNA sequence: TGTGCCAGCAGTTTACAGCAAAATCAGCCCCAGCATTTT. As protein: CASSLQQNQPQHF.

The CDR3 loop is CASSIGLSPYNEQFF. CDR3 DNA sequence: TGTGCCAGCAGTATTGGACTAAGTCCCTACAATGAGCAGTTCTTC. The chain recombines TRBV6-5 with TRBJ2-1, with D possibly being TRBD2 (6 bases). Germline CDR1 reads MNHEY; CDR2 reads SVGAGI. V was cut by 5 bases and J by 2 bases, with 13 bases left in between. CDR3 length equals 15 residues.

The V and J genes are TRBV6-1 and TRBJ1-1; a possible D gene is TRBD1 (5 bases). In germline, CDR1 is MNHNS, CDR2 SASEGT. CDR3 length: 14 residues. Trimming cost V 6 bases and J 6 bases, with 17 bases left between them. The CDR3 nucleotides read TGTGCCAGCAGCTCACACCGACAGACACCTGAAGCTTTCTTT. It encodes CASSSHRQTPEAFF.

The rearrangement joins TRBV5-1 to TRBJ1-1, with 10 bases matching TRBD1. V trimming: 3 bases; J trimming: 3 bases; junction bases outside the gene matches: 5. The germline CDR1 and CDR2 sequences are SGHRS and YFSETQ. The CDR3 consists of 15 residues. The CDR3 nucleotides read TGCGCCAGCAGCTACTCCGGGACAGGGGACACTGAAGCTTTCTTT. This sequence encodes CASSYSGTGDTEAFF.

The CDR3: CASSALTGFVAGELFF. CDR3 in DNA: TGTGCCAGCAGTGCCCTTACAGGATTTGTCGCCGGGGAGCTGTTTTTT. The rearrangement links TRBV28 to TRBJ2-2, with D tentatively TRBD1 (5 bases). Germline lookup yields CDR1 MDHEN and CDR2 SYDVKM. The ends were cut back, 5 bases at V and 6 bases at J, with 19 bases in the middle. The CDR3 spans 16 residues.

The V call is TRBV5-4, the J call TRBJ2-5, with TRBD2 identical over 7 bases. CDR3 length: 17 residues. CDR1 is SGHNT and CDR2 is YYREEE in the germline V gene (reference sequence). J gave up 4 bases and V 6 bases, and 18 bases lay outside the gene matches. Written as DNA, the CDR3 is TGTGCCAGCACTATTGGGGGGGGGTTCGGCGTTGGAGAGACCCAGTACTTC. It is translated as CASTIGGGFGVGETQYF.

This clone was observed a single time. The rearrangement links TRBV18 to TRBJ2-3; 7 nucleotides match TRBD1. V gave up 3 bases and J gave up 3 bases; unmatched junction bases: 6. CDR1 is KGHSH, CDR2 LQKENI, per germline. The CDR3 is 15 residues long. DNA for the CDR3: TGTGCCAGCTCACCTCGGACAGGAAGTACAGATACGCAGTATTTT. This encodes CASSPRTGSTDTQYF.

This clone has just a few counts. The CDR3 loop reads CAWSPRQSRGEQYF. The CDR3 region has the DNA TGTGCCTGGAGCCCGAGACAGAGCCGAGGCGAGCAGTACTTC. This sequence joins TRBV30 and TRBJ2-7, with TRBD1 as a possible D gene (5 bases). CDR1 GTSNPN and CDR2 SVGIG come from the germline V gene (reference sequence). The CDR3 has 14 amino acids. V was cut by 3 bases and J by 6 bases, with 18 bases left in between. Together with reference TRBV30 and TRBJ2-7, the CDR3 gives the full variable domain: SQTIHQWPATLVQPVGSPLSLECTVEGTSNPNLYWYRQAAGRGLQLLFYSVGIGQISSEVPQNLSASRPQDRQFILSSKKLLLSDSGFYLCAWSPRQSRGEQYFGPGTRLTVT.

The genes are TRBV19 and TRBJ2-3, with D possibly matching TRBD2 (6 bases). Per germline, CDR1 LNHDA and CDR2 SQIVND (reference sequence). CDR3 length: 15 amino acids. V lost 6 bases and J lost 3, with 16 bases in between. The CDR3 region has the DNA TGTGCCAGTAGGTGGCGGGGTACCCGTACAGATACGCAGTATTTT. Protein: CASRWRGTRTDTQYF.

Concerning this clone itself: An end of the junction does not agree with germline; a read error may underlie this. The chain links TRBV10-3 to TRBJ1-5; possibly TRBD1 for D (5 bases). The CDR3 totals 14 residues. The germline V gene encodes CDR1 ENHRY and CDR2 SYGVKD. The CDR3 DNA follows: TGTGCCAGCAGTGACCAGGGTCGGTATCAGCCCCAGCATTTT. Residues: CASSDQGRYQPQHF.

This clone was found a few times. The chain links TRBV19 to TRBJ2-1; TRBD1 matches at 8 bases. V trimming: 5 bases; J trimming: 0 bases; junction bases outside the gene matches: 9. Germline V lookup: CDR1 LNHDA, CDR2 SQIVND (reference sequence). The CDR3 sequence is 17 residues long. CDR3 coding DNA: TGTGCCAGTAGTGGAGAATCAGGGGGCGCCTCCTACAATGAGCAGTTCTTC. It specifies CASSGESGGASYNEQFF.

As concerns this clone: The sample holds other DNA sequences that translate to the same CDR3. The chain has TRBV5-1 and TRBJ2-2, with D perhaps matching TRBD1 (8 bases). The CDR3 loop spans 15 amino acids. Germline V gene sequence: CDR1 SGHRS, CDR2 YFSETQ. The V and J ends lost 2 bases and 6 bases respectively, with 14 bases between them. CDR3 nucleotides: TGCGCCAGCAGCTTAACCACAGGGGGGGCCGGGGAGCTGTTTTTT. As protein: CASSLTTGGAGELFF.

V usage is TRBV7-2 and J usage is TRBJ1-2; no definite D call. V was trimmed by 0 bases and J by 7 bases, leaving 15 bases between them. In germline, CDR1 is SGHTA, CDR2 FQGNSA. The CDR3 length is 15 residues. CDR3: CASSLAQGDAGGYTF. The CDR3 nucleotides read TGTGCCAGCAGCTTAGCGCAAGGCGATGCGGGTGGCTACACCTTC.

This sequence joins TRBV18 and TRBJ1-1; 10 nucleotides line up with TRBD1. Germline trimming cut 3 bases from V and 0 bases from J; bases unmatched to any gene: 4. This CDR3 is built from 16 residues. Germline V gene data show CDR1 as KGHSH and CDR2 as LQKENI. CDR3 DNA sequence: TGTGCCAGCTCACCTCCGGGACAGGGGATGAACACTGAAGCTTTCTTT. Its protein product is CASSPPGQGMNTEAFF.

The V and J genes are TRBV11-2 and TRBJ2-7, with D tentatively TRBD2 (6 bases). The germline CDR1 and CDR2 sequences are SGHAT and FQNNGV. The CDR3 is 16 amino acids. V was clipped by 4 bases and J by 0 bases, with 16 bases between them. The CDR3 bases are TGTGCCAGCAGCTCCACAGCGGGTCACCTCTCCTACGAGCAGTACTTC. Its protein product is CASSSTAGHLSYEQYF.

The rearrangement uses TRBV27 and TRBJ2-5; 7 bases line up with TRBD1. In germline, CDR1 is MNHEY, CDR2 SMNVEV (reference sequence). The CDR3 has 16 residues. V lost 5 bases and J lost 3; bases outside the gene matches: 12. CDR3 in amino acids: CASSLKPGQLKETQYF. DNA for the CDR3: TGTGCCAGCAGTCTCAAGCCGGGACAGCTTAAAGAGACCCAGTACTTC.

This clone was counted only a few times. The chain combines TRBV9 with TRBJ1-3; 7 bases are shared with TRBD1. Germline V gene data show CDR1 as SGDLS and CDR2 as YYNGEE. The CDR3 has 14 residues. J gave up 4 bases and V 3 bases, and 4 bases lay outside the gene matches. The CDR3 bases are TGTGCCAGCAGCGCAGGGACAGTCGGAAACACCATATATTTT. Translating it yields CASSAGTVGNTIYF. Combining the CDR3 with reference TRBV9 and TRBJ1-3 gives the whole variable domain DSGVTQTPKHLITATGQRVTLRCSPRSGDLSVYWYQQSLDQGLQFLIQYYNGEERAKGNILERFSAQQFPDLHSELNLSSLELGDSALYFCASSAGTVGNTIYFGEGSWLTVV.

This clone was detected a few times. This rearrangement joins TRBV5-5 to TRBJ2-7; 7 bases are shared with TRBD1. The V gene end was trimmed by 4 bases and the J gene end by 0 bases; junction bases not matched to a gene: 7. In germline, CDR1 is SGHKS, CDR2 YYEKEE (reference sequence). The CDR3 has 15 amino acids. CDR3 sequence reads: CASSQAAGGSYEQYV. CDR3 sequence (DNA): TGTGCCAGCAGCCAAGCGGCAGGGGGCTCCTACGAGCAGTACGTC.